The entry below describes one T cell receptor (beta chain). Amplification yielded TCR beta CDR3 regions, with RNA transcripts as the source. Initially, a first-round RT-PCR of the TCR CDR3 employed the HTBI primer set. TCRdb redid the calling of the multiplex PCR reads with MiXCR, one entry per CDR3 protein. The sample gives about 350,000 distinct CDR3 sequences, around 14% of which show up once; around 23% is in the top ten. This entry comes from a study of T cells in Graves' hyperthyroidism and ophthalmopathy. This receptor was identified in a woman aged 25 to 39 with Graves' hyperthyroidism. The sequencing sample was made of blood.

The CDR3 DNA sequence: TGCAGTGCTAGAGATCTTGACAGGGGGGGAGAGACCCAGTACTTC. Translating gives CSARDLDRGGETQYF. The chain couples TRBV20-1 to TRBJ2-5, with 9 bases aligning to TRBD1. CDR3 length equals 15 residues. Unmatched junction bases numbered 6, after V lost 0 bases and J lost 4 bases. Germline-derived CDR1 and CDR2 are DFQATT and SNEGSKA (reference sequence).